Reported below is one TCR beta chain. This sample was taken from a study of blood T cells in healthy people across ages. Combining a sample-barcoded 5' primer with a J-beta primer mix, a second PCR ran for roughly 7 to 11 cycles. In TCRdb, the 5' RACE reads were re-called with MiXCR into one record per CDR3 protein. Among around 580,000 distinct CDR3 sequences listed, about 45% were seen once. This CDR3 is 12 amino acids long. Trimming took 6 bases from V and 2 from J, leaving 7 bases between them. Germline CDR1 MNHEY, CDR2 SMNVEV (reference sequence). Sequenced material: blood. The V gene is TRBV27, the J gene TRBJ1-2, with unresolved D. The source of this sequence is an older man in good health. The CDR3 spells CASSDTNYGYTF. The CDR3 DNA reads as TGTGCCAGCAGCGACACCAACTATGGCTACACCTTC.